Sequencing of this T cell receptor beta chain was carried out in a study of cytomegalovirus exposure and HLA in healthy donors. Broader study findings: Because they were indistinguishable, some V segments, including TRBV6-2 and TRBV6-3, were excluded. Many donors carried some public TCRs, although rarity characterized most TCR sequences.

Germline CDR1 reads LNHDA; CDR2 reads SQIVND (reference sequence). The V segment lost 3 bases and the J segment 4 bases; nucleotides outside the gene matches: 4. The CDR3 has 15 amino acids. Remarks on this clone: Its specificity is not known.

Use of 60 Vbeta and 13 Jbeta primers characterized the PCR. Sequencing used immunoSEQ multiplex PCR; TCRdb keeps in-frame clones, though not all of them. The table includes approximately 150,000 clones, about 73% detected once. The chain recombines TRBV19 with TRBJ2-1, with 9 bases aligning to TRBD1. This receptor was obtained from a woman between 45 and 65 years old in good health and CMV-seropositive. The sample was PBMCs. CDR3 bases: TGTGCCAGTAGTATCACCGGGACAGGGTACAATGAGCAGTTCTTC. Protein: CASSITGTGYNEQFF.